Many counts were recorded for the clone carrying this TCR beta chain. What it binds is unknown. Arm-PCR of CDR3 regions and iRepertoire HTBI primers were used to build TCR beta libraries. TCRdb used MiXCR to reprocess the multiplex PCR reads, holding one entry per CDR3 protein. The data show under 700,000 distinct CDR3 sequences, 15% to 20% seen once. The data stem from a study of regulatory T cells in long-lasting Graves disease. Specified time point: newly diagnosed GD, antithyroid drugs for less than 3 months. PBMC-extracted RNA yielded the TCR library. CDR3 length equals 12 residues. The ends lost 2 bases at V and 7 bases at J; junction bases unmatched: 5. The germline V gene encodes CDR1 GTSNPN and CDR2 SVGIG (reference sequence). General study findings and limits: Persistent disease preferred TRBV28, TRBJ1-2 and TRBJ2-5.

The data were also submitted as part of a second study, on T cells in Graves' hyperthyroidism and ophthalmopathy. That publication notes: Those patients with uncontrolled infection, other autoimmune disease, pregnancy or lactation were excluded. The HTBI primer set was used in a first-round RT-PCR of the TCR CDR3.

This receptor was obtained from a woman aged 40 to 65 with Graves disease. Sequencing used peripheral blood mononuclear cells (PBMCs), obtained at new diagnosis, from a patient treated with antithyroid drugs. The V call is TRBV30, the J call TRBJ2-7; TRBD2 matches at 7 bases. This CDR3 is CAWSLGLEEQYF. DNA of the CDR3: TGTGCCTGGAGTCTAGGACTAGAAGAGCAGTACTTC.